A single T cell receptor beta chain is shown here with its context. The specificity of this receptor is unknown. No much larger clone is present one base from it, and per-base qualities are unavailable. The germline V gene supplies CDR1 SGHTA and CDR2 FQGNSA. Trimming at the junction amounts to 5 bases on V and 3 bases on J, and the germline ends lie 18 bases apart. From the cysteine up to the phenylalanine, the CDR3 has a length of 16 residues. Only the CDR3 portion is preserved as DNA: 48 bases, with reading frame beginning at the first base. To prepare the library, the immunoSEQ multiplex PCR assay was applied. Under the source paper's analysis protocol: Shannon entropy, which takes clonal size distribution into account, was used to quantify repertoire diversity. The Gini-Simpson index (Simpson_1-D) was used to measure inequality of clonotype distribution. This immuneACCESS table, as held by TCRdb, lists in-frame sequences with V and J called but not all clones. Of the missing ones, under half trace to an unresolved V gene in checked studies; the others have no known cause. From that table come the V and J calls and clone size; the DNA was used to work out D and trimming. The sample records some 65,000 clones, approximately 91% of which are singletons. The ten top clones hold roughly 0.7% of the sample.

The record originates from a study of stem cell transplantation in POMP-related autoinflammatory disease (dated by TCRdb to the early 2020s). Regarding the research as a whole: According to the study's hypothesis, the TRB repertoire gets skewed because defective thymoproteasomes impair MHC class I-dependent CD8+ T-cell differentiation and positive selection. The effect of POMP deficiency on T-cell receptor beta repertoire diversity and CDR3 characteristics was assessed using high-throughput TRB sequencing. After transplant, 100% donor engraftment of neutrophils and platelets through one year was shown by DNA chimerism analysis. Before transplant, patients showed CD4+ naive T-cell skewing, low CD8+ T-cell proportions, and reduced T-cell cytokine secretion.

Broad study findings and their caveats: In PRAID patients, the trend toward lower diversity and increased clonality reached statistical significance only for regulatory T cells. PRAID patients showed a restricted number of unique TRB V-J gene pairings. A trend toward lower TRB diversity and higher clonality was observed in PRAID patients across all analyzed T-cell subsets.

The time point label for this specimen denotes: after hematopoietic stem cell transplant. PRAID featured prominent immunodeficiency alongside autoinflammation. Prior to TRB sequencing, T-cell subsets (conventional T cells, CD8+ T cells, regulatory T cells, T follicular helper cells) were sorted. This receptor was taken from a human patient with POMP-related autoinflammation and immune dysregulation (PRAID). Following a transplant, some T lymphocytes may have been derived from the graft donor. Sequenced here: CD4+ T cells from PBMCs, sampled after stem cell transplantation. The rearranged chain carries TRBV7-2 and TRBJ2-3, with a tentative D call of TRBD1 or TRBD2, each matching 5 bases. The nucleotide sequence is TGTGCCAGCAGCGCGGAACCGGGACGAAGGACAGATACGCAGTATTTT. Its protein product is CASSAEPGRRTDTQYF.